These 9 T cell receptor beta chains share one sample of origin, sequenced in a study of monozygotic twins with inflammatory bowel disease. TCRdb re-called the 5' RACE reads, yielding one record per CDR3 amino acid sequence without DNA. The sample's table shows around 190,000 distinct CDR3 sequences. The sample consisted of blood. The source is a human donor with ulcerative colitis or Crohn's disease, or a healthy co-twin of an affected twin (not recorded which).

The V and J genes are TRBV5-1 and TRBJ1-1. The CDR3 spans 14 residues. CDR1 is SGHRS and CDR2 is YFSETQ in the germline V gene. This CDR3 reads CASSRKHQRDEAFF.

The rearrangement uses TRBV5-1 and TRBJ1-2. The CDR3 runs 12 residues. CDR1 and CDR2 from the germline V gene are SGHRS and YFSETQ. CDR3 in amino acids: CASSFLRYGYTF.

This chain connects TRBV20-1 to TRBJ2-1; the TRBD1 assignment by TCRdb is unverifiable without DNA. Germline CDR1 DFQATT, CDR2 SNEGSKA (reference sequence). The CDR3 spans 16 residues. CDR3: CSARVPTGSSYNEQFF.

The genes are TRBV5-8 and TRBJ1-5; TCRdb returns TRBD1, unconfirmable since there is no DNA. CDR3 length equals 15 residues. Per germline, CDR1 SGHTS and CDR2 YDEGEE. CDR3 protein: CASSFTWGSNQPQHF.

CDR3 sequence: CASSLGGPNNSPLHF. The rearrangement links TRBV7-2 to TRBJ1-6; as DNA is missing, the TRBD1 call by TCRdb cannot be tested. The CDR3 loop spans 15 amino acids. Germline V gives CDR1 SGHTA, CDR2 FQGNSA.

This chain joins TRBV7-9 and TRBJ2-3; checking the TCRdb D call of TRBD2 is not possible without DNA. Germline V gives CDR1 SEHNR, CDR2 FQNEAQ (reference sequence). This CDR3 comprises 16 residues. CDR3 region: CASSSGRGLYSYTQYF. Together with reference TRBV7-9 and TRBJ2-3, the CDR3 gives the full variable domain: DTGVSQNPRHKITKRGQNVTFRCDPISEHNRLYWYRQTLGQGPEFLTYFQNEAQLEKSRLLSDRFSAERPKGSFSTLEIQRTEQGDSAMYLCASSSGRGLYSYTQYFGPGTRLTVL.

The V gene is TRBV11-1, the J gene TRBJ2-2; the D call of TRBD2 rests on TCRdb alone, since no DNA is present to check it. Germline V lookup: CDR1 SGHAT, CDR2 FQDESV (reference sequence). The CDR3 contains 19 residues. CDR3 residues: CASSLAVGILARDAGELFF.

The chain is built from TRBV20-1 and TRBJ2-5; TCRdb's D call of TRBD1 is untestable without DNA. CDR3 length equals 13 residues. The germline CDR1 and CDR2 sequences are DFQATT and SNEGSKA (reference sequence). The CDR3 reads CSASPGTGETQYF.

The rearrangement joins TRBV7-9 to TRBJ1-3. Per germline, CDR1 SEHNR and CDR2 FQNEAQ (reference sequence). The CDR3 has 13 amino acids. CDR3 amino acids: CAGFQASGNTIYF.